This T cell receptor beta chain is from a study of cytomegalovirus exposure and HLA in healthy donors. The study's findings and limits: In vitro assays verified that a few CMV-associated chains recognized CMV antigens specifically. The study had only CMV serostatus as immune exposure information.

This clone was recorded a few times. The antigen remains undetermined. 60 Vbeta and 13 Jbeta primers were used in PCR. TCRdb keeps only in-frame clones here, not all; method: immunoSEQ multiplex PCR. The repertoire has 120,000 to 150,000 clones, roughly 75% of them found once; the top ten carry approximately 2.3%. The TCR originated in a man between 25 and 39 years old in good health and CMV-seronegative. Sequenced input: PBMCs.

The CDR3 DNA reads as TGCGCCAGCAGCCAAATAACTAGCACAGATACGCAGTATTTT. It is translated as CASSQITSTDTQYF. V and J are TRBV4-1 and TRBJ2-3; D not certain. Germline V gene data show CDR1 as MGHRA and CDR2 as YSYEKL. This CDR3 is 14 amino acids long. The V gene lost 2 bases and the J gene lost 0 bases, with 6 bases spanning the gap.